This TCR beta chain was captured by sequencing in a study of T-cell reconstitution after alpha-beta-depleted transplantation in children. Preparation of the TCRbeta library involved a method that used unique molecular identifiers. MiXCR, applied by TCRdb to the PCR reads, yields one record per CDR3 protein. In the table there are tens of thousands of distinct CDR3 sequences, about 7% of which are singletons. Germline-derived CDR1 and CDR2 are MNHEY and SVGAGI. Deletions cut 10 bases from V and 2 bases from J, with 15 bases between. The length of the CDR3 is 15 residues. This clonotype was detected many times.

This rearrangement joins TRBV6-5 to TRBJ2-6; D assignment may be TRBD1 or TRBD2 (5 bases each). This TCR was sampled from a human donor who donated a stem cell graft to a child with acute lymphoblastic leukemia. This specimen was PBMCs from the stem cell graft donor, taken from the stem cell graft. The CDR3 loop reads CAIRQRSAGANVLTF. CDR3 in DNA: TGTGCCATCAGACAGCGGAGCGCTGGGGCCAACGTCCTGACTTTC.